The 17 T cell receptor beta chains listed next were all sequenced from one sample in a study of identical twins. TCRdb used MiXCR to reprocess the 5' RACE reads, holding one entry per CDR3 protein. This table holds 570,000 or so distinct CDR3 sequences, 9.6% found once. The same sample was also studied in work on yellow fever vaccine responses in identical twins.

Sequencing was done on a sample of PBMCs. The source is a young woman in good health.

The chain links TRBV5-1 to TRBJ2-7, with 9 bases fitting TRBD1. J lost 6 bases, V lost 0 bases, and 7 bases had no gene match. The CDR3 loop spans 15 amino acids. Germline lookup yields CDR1 SGHRS and CDR2 YFSETQ. The CDR3 spells CASSLAPGQGREQYF. For the CDR3, the DNA is TGCGCCAGCAGCTTGGCTCCGGGACAGGGTCGCGAGCAGTACTTC.

This clonotype has more than one count but fewer than ten. The chain recombines TRBV28 with TRBJ2-4; 7 bases agree with TRBD2. The germline V gene has CDR1 MDHEN and CDR2 SYDVKM. This CDR3 spans 15 amino acids. V lost 4 bases, J lost 1 base, and 4 bases stayed unmatched. This CDR3 reads CASSWVGGAKNIQYF. The CDR3 nucleotides are TGTGCCAGCAGTTGGGTCGGGGGGGCCAAAAACATTCAGTACTTC.

Ten or more counts support this clonotype. The CDR3 region is CASSSGLAGTDTQYF. In DNA form, the CDR3 reads TGTGCCAGCAGCTCGGGACTAGCGGGGACAGATACGCAGTATTTT. The chain recombines TRBV7-6 with TRBJ2-3; 13 bases fit TRBD2. Germline lookup yields CDR1 SGHVS and CDR2 FNYEAQ. Trimming took 4 bases from V and 3 from J; bases not matched to a gene: 1. CDR3 length equals 15 residues.

CDR3 amino acids: CAISERLAGGETQYF. The DNA of the CDR3 is TGTGCCATCAGTGAGAGACTAGCGGGAGGAGAGACCCAGTACTTC. The V and J genes are TRBV10-3 and TRBJ2-5, with 13 bases lining up with TRBD2. With 2 bases clipped from V and 4 bases from J, the junction kept 1 base outside the gene matches. The CDR3 consists of 15 residues. Germline loops: CDR1 ENHRY, CDR2 SYGVKD.

This clonotype was counted only a few times. The V call is TRBV12-3 or TRBV12-4, the J call TRBJ2-1; D remains ambiguous. The length of the CDR3 is 17 residues. V was trimmed by 10 bases and J by 4 bases, leaving 26 bases between them. In nucleotides, the CDR3 is TGTGCCACCCAGTGGACCGGATGGCGCAGAAATTACAATGAGCAGTTCTTC. Translation: CATQWTGWRRNYNEQFF.

In this sample, this clonotype turned up a few times. The rearrangement uses TRBV7-9 and TRBJ2-5; D is undetermined. CDR3 length: 14 amino acids. V was trimmed by 4 bases and J by 3 bases, leaving 12 bases between them. CDR1 is SEHNR and CDR2 is FQNEAQ in the germline V gene (reference sequence). CDR3 coding DNA: TGTGCCAGCAGCTCCCGAACTACCGAAGAGACCCAGTACTTC. Protein: CASSSRTTEETQYF.

This clonotype occurred a few times. The gene calls are TRBV5-4 and TRBJ2-1, with 14 bases lining up with TRBD2. This CDR3 region has 16 residues. V lost 4 bases and J lost 5; bases outside the gene matches: 5. Germline CDR1 and CDR2: SGHNT and YYREEE (reference sequence). This CDR3 reads CASSQGGLAGDNEQFF. The CDR3 DNA is TGTGCCAGCAGCCAGGGGGGACTAGCGGGGGACAATGAGCAGTTCTTC. The full variable domain, its missing parts supplied by reference TRBV5-4 and TRBJ2-1, is ETGVTQSPTHLIKTRGQQVTLRCSSQSGHNTVSWYQQALGQGPQFIFQYYREEENGRGNFPPRFSGLQFPNYSSELNVNALELDDSALYLCASSQGGLAGDNEQFFGPGTRLTVL.

Ten or more counts support this clonotype. This sequence joins TRBV7-9 and TRBJ2-7; TRBD1 might be the D (5 bases). Germline CDR1 and CDR2: SEHNR and FQNEAQ (reference sequence). This CDR3 has 15 amino acids. V gave up 5 bases and J gave up 2 bases, with 16 bases separating them. The CDR3 sequence is CASSQTQVEAYEQYF. CDR3 DNA: TGTGCCAGCAGCCAAACACAGGTAGAAGCCTACGAGCAGTACTTC.

The table lists this clonotype with many counts. This sequence joins TRBV4-3 and TRBJ2-1, with TRBD2 identical over 10 bases. The J segment lost 5 bases and the V segment lost 1 base, leaving 5 bases of the junction unmatched. This CDR3 is 16 amino acids long. Germline CDR1 is LGHNA and CDR2 is YSLEER. CDR3 coding DNA: TGCGCCAGCAGCCAAGGGACTAGCGGTACCAACAATGAGCAGTTCTTC. Encoded protein: CASSQGTSGTNNEQFF.

This chain uses TRBV29-1 with TRBJ1-2, with D perhaps TRBD1 (5 bases). Trimming shortened V by 3 bases and J by 7 bases, and 9 bases separated the two germline ends. CDR1 SQVTM and CDR2 ANQGSEA come from the germline V gene. The CDR3 spans 11 residues. CDR3 nucleotides: TGCAGCGTTGACAGGGCTCCTGGCTACACCTTC. As protein: CSVDRAPGYTF.

The sample holds many counts of this clonotype. V and J are TRBV28 and TRBJ2-7, with 7 bases lining up with TRBD1. V lost 7 bases and J lost 3; bases outside the gene matches: 6. Germline lookup yields CDR1 MDHEN and CDR2 SYDVKM. This CDR3 is built from 13 residues. The DNA for the CDR3 is TGTGCCAGCAAGACAGGGATAATCTACGAGCAGTACTTC. Amino acids: CASKTGIIYEQYF.

This clonotype was detected many times. The chain employs TRBV10-3 and TRBJ2-3, with D perhaps TRBD1 (5 bases). Trimming removed 0 bases from V and 2 bases from J, with 9 bases in between. Germline-derived CDR1 and CDR2 are ENHRY and SYGVKD. The CDR3 spans 15 residues. The CDR3 is CAISESDTLTDTQYF. In DNA form, the CDR3 reads TGTGCCATCAGTGAGTCGGACACCCTCACAGATACGCAGTATTTT.

This clonotype appeared many times. CDR3 amino acids: CASSTDRLKTQYF. Here the CDR3 DNA reads TGTGCCAGCAGTACCGACAGGTTAAAGACCCAGTACTTC. The rearrangement links TRBV12-3 or TRBV12-4 to TRBJ2-5; tentative D call: TRBD1 (6 bases). V lost 5 bases to trimming and J lost 6 bases, with 13 bases between them. The CDR3 is made up of 13 amino acids.

This clonotype occurred a few times. This chain uses TRBV6-1 with TRBJ2-1; possibly TRBD1 for D (6 bases). Trimming pared 7 bases from V and 8 bases from J, leaving 15 bases between. The CDR3 totals 13 residues. Germline CDR1 reads MNHNS; CDR2 reads SASEGT. The CDR3 region has the DNA TGTGCCAGCACGGGCAGGGGTGTCGATGAGCAGTTCTTC. It encodes CASTGRGVDEQFF.

The CDR3 protein is CSVATVETQYF. The CDR3 DNA reads as TGCAGCGTTGCGACGGTGGAGACCCAGTACTTC. The chain combines TRBV29-1 with TRBJ2-5; the D is unclear. CDR3 size: 11 residues. Germline CDR1 SQVTM, CDR2 ANQGSEA. With 4 bases removed from V and 5 bases from J, the gap between germline ends came to 8 bases.

Ten or more counts support this clonotype. V is TRBV7-8 and J is TRBJ2-1; weak D call: TRBD2 (7 bases). Between the trimmed V and J ends, which lost 1 base and 8 bases, there was a span of 15 bases. This CDR3 has 15 amino acids. Germline lookup yields CDR1 SGHVS and CDR2 FQNEAQ. Here the CDR3 DNA reads TGTGCCAGCAGCTTAGACGGGAAGGGGGGGGATGAGCAGTTCTTC. It codes for CASSLDGKGGDEQFF.

The genes are TRBV29-1 and TRBJ2-5; TRBD1 aligns across 9 bases. Germline V lookup: CDR1 SQVTM, CDR2 ANQGSEA. This CDR3 is built from 13 residues. V lost 7 bases to trimming and J lost 5 bases; unmatched junction nucleotides: 8. The CDR3, as DNA: TGCAGCGAGGTACAGGGGGCCATGGAGACCCAGTACTTC. As protein: CSEVQGAMETQYF.